The present entry profiles one T cell receptor (beta chain) with its context. The antigen remains unidentified. Trimming cost V 6 bases and J 4 bases, with 15 bases left between them. CDR1 and CDR2 from the germline V gene are MGHDK and SYGVNS. The CDR3 runs to 15 residues. With a duration under 2 months, the hyperthyroidism was newly diagnosed in patients aged 18 to 65. Lactation, pregnancy, other autoimmune disease or uncontrolled infection led to exclusion of patients. This record comes from a study of T cells in Graves' hyperthyroidism and ophthalmopathy. Study observations and caveats: Stable hyperthyroidism was told apart from ophthalmopathy by a model built on 13 V-J features.

RNA transcripts provided the source from which TCR beta CDR3 regions were amplified. HTBI primers were used for first-round RT-PCR of the TCR CDR3. MiXCR, applied by TCRdb to the multiplex PCR reads, yields one record per CDR3 protein. This sample has hundreds of thousands of distinct CDR3 sequences, with roughly 50% found just once. The chain uses TRBV25-1 and TRBJ2-2; no reliable D call. This clonotype was obtained from a young woman with Graves' hyperthyroidism. The specimen sequenced was peripheral blood or thyroid tissue (not recorded which). CDR3 nucleotide sequence: TGTGCCAGCAGCCTCCGTCGGCTGAGCACCGGGGAGCTGTTTTTT. Residues: CASSLRRLSTGELFF.